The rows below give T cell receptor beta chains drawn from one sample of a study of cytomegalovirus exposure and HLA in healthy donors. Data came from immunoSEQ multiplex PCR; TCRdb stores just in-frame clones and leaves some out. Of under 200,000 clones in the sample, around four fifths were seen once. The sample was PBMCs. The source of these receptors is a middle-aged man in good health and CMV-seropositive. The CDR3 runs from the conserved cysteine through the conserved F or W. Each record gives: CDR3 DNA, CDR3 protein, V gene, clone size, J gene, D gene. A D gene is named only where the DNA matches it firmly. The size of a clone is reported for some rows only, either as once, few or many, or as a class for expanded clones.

cdr3_nt: TGCGCCAGCAGCCAGACCTGGGCAGTTAAAGAGACCCAGTACTTC
cdr3_aa: CASSQTWAVKETQYF
v_call: TRBV4-3
clone_size: -
j_call: TRBJ2-5
d_call: -

cdr3_nt: TGTGCCAGCAGTCTTATCAGCACAGATACGCAGTATTTT
cdr3_aa: CASSLISTDTQYF
v_call: TRBV14
clone_size: -
j_call: TRBJ2-3
d_call: -

cdr3_nt: TGTGCCAGCAGTTTAATCCCACAGGGGATCAATCAGCCCCAGCATTTT
cdr3_aa: CASSLIPQGINQPQHF
v_call: TRBV27
clone_size: -
j_call: TRBJ1-5
d_call: TRBD1

cdr3_nt: TGTGCCAGCAGTTACTCGACGGGGTATGGCTACACCTTC
cdr3_aa: CASSYSTGYGYTF
v_call: TRBV6-6
clone_size: once
j_call: TRBJ1-2
d_call: -

cdr3_nt: TGTGCCAGCAGCTCAGCCGGGACAGGGGAGGAGACCCAGTACTTC
cdr3_aa: CASSSAGTGEETQYF
v_call: TRBV7-2
clone_size: -
j_call: TRBJ2-5
d_call: TRBD1

cdr3_nt: TGTGCCAGCTTGGAAATCACACTAGCGGGGACCGCATCCTACGAGCAGTACTTC
cdr3_aa: CASLEITLAGTASYEQYF
v_call: TRBV2
clone_size: -
j_call: TRBJ2-7
d_call: TRBD2

cdr3_nt: TGCGCCAGCAGCTTGTTCTCAGGAAACGAAGGCTACACCTTC
cdr3_aa: CASSLFSGNEGYTF
v_call: TRBV5-1
clone_size: -
j_call: TRBJ1-2
d_call: -

cdr3_nt: TGTGCCAGCAGCTCTAGCGGTCTCGAGCAGTACTTC
cdr3_aa: CASSSSGLEQYF
v_call: TRBV11-2
clone_size: -
j_call: TRBJ2-7
d_call: TRBD2

cdr3_nt: TGCGCCAGCAGCCAAACGGCGGAATCCTACAATGAGCAGTTCTTC
cdr3_aa: CASSQTAESYNEQFF
v_call: TRBV4-1
clone_size: -
j_call: TRBJ2-1
d_call: -

cdr3_nt: TGTGCCAGCAGCTTCGCTATAGGGGGCTGGGGCTACACCTTC
cdr3_aa: CASSFAIGGWGYTF
v_call: TRBV7-9
clone_size: -
j_call: TRBJ1-2
d_call: TRBD1

cdr3_nt: TGTGCCAGCAGCCTGGGGGGCGGCTACGAGCAGTACTTC
cdr3_aa: CASSLGGGYEQYF
v_call: TRBV5-4
clone_size: -
j_call: TRBJ2-7
d_call: -

cdr3_nt: TGTGCCAGCAGCTTAGAGGGGGGAGGGCCCCCCTACGAGCAGTACTTC
cdr3_aa: CASSLEGGGPPYEQYF
v_call: TRBV7-6
clone_size: once
j_call: TRBJ2-7
d_call: -

cdr3_nt: TGCGCCAGCAGCGTTAGCGGGAGGGCCTCCACCGGGGAGCTGTTTTTT
cdr3_aa: CASSVSGRASTGELFF
v_call: TRBV5-1
clone_size: -
j_call: TRBJ2-2
d_call: TRBD2

cdr3_nt: TGTGCCACCGCGGACAGGGGGCTATACGAGCAGTACTTC
cdr3_aa: CATADRGLYEQYF
v_call: TRBV19
clone_size: once
j_call: TRBJ2-7
d_call: TRBD1

cdr3_nt: TGTTCCAGCAGCTTTAGTAATGGGGACAGGGGGTTT
cdr3_aa: CSSSFSNGDRGF
v_call: TRBV7-9
clone_size: -
j_call: TRBJ1-1
d_call: TRBD1

cdr3_nt: TGCGCCAGCAGCGCGGGGCACTTCAGGGAGACCCAGTACTTC
cdr3_aa: CASSAGHFRETQYF
v_call: TRBV5-1
clone_size: few
j_call: TRBJ2-5
d_call: -

cdr3_nt: TGTGCCAGCAGTGAGACAGGGGGTCCCAATGAGCAGTTCTTC
cdr3_aa: CASSETGGPNEQFF
v_call: TRBV25-1
clone_size: once
j_call: TRBJ2-1
d_call: TRBD1

cdr3_nt: TGTGCCAGCGGCACAAGCGGGAGGAACACCGGGGAGCTGTTTTTT
cdr3_aa: CASGTSGRNTGELFF
v_call: TRBV7-2
clone_size: once
j_call: TRBJ2-2
d_call: TRBD2

cdr3_nt: TGTGCCAGCAGCGTGCGTGGTACGGGGAGATACGAGCAGTACTTC
cdr3_aa: CASSVRGTGRYEQYF
v_call: TRBV9
clone_size: -
j_call: TRBJ2-7
d_call: -

cdr3_nt: TGTGCCAGCAGTCTGGACAGGGTAGGGGGCTACACCTTC
cdr3_aa: CASSLDRVGGYTF
v_call: TRBV27
clone_size: -
j_call: TRBJ1-2
d_call: TRBD1

cdr3_nt: TGTGCCAGCAGCAGCAATTCCGGGACAGGGGGTTACGAGCAGTACTTC
cdr3_aa: CASSSNSGTGGYEQYF
v_call: TRBV7-2
clone_size: -
j_call: TRBJ2-7
d_call: TRBD1

cdr3_nt: TGTGCCAGCAGTCCCAACATCCCAGATACGCAGTATTTT
cdr3_aa: CASSPNIPDTQYF
v_call: TRBV27
clone_size: few
j_call: TRBJ2-3
d_call: -

cdr3_nt: TGTGCCAGCCTGCGACAGGGGGAAGGTGAAGCTTTCTTT
cdr3_aa: CASLRQGEGEAFF
v_call: TRBV2
clone_size: once
j_call: TRBJ1-1
d_call: TRBD1

cdr3_nt: TGTGCCAGCAGCCGCACCGGGGTTGGTGAAGCTTTCTTT
cdr3_aa: CASSRTGVGEAFF
v_call: TRBV5-4
clone_size: -
j_call: TRBJ1-1
d_call: -

cdr3_nt: TGTGCCAGCAGCCCGAGACTAGCGGCCGGAGGGTACAATGAGCAGTTCTTC
cdr3_aa: CASSPRLAAGGYNEQFF
v_call: TRBV14
clone_size: -
j_call: TRBJ2-1
d_call: TRBD2

cdr3_nt: TGTGCCAGCAGCGTAGGAGGGGGCTACACTGAAGCTTTCTTT
cdr3_aa: CASSVGGGYTEAFF
v_call: TRBV9
clone_size: -
j_call: TRBJ1-1
d_call: TRBD1